The rows below give T cell receptor beta chains drawn from one sample of a study of T cell responses to AZD1222 COVID-19 vaccine. Sequencing used immunoSEQ multiplex PCR; TCRdb keeps in-frame clones, though not all of them. The sample lists about 160,000 clones, 92% seen once, with 0.9% to 1.2% in the top ten. The input for sequencing was peripheral blood, taken 28 days after the second AZD1222 dose. The receptors were sampled from an adult who received the AZD1222 COVID-19 vaccine. Both conserved end residues are part of each CDR3. The D gene is left open where the match is weak. Expanded clones are given a class, and other clones once, few, many or no size at all.

NA,TRBD1,TRBJ1-1,TRBV6-5,TGTGCCAGCAGGCCGGGACAGGGGGCCGTTGAAGCTTTCTTT,CASRPGQGAVEAFF
NA,TRBD1,TRBJ2-3,TRBV3-1/TRBV3-2,TGTGCCAGCAGCCACCGGGACAGGAGAACGGATACGCAGTATTTT,CASSHRDRRTDTQYF
NA,NA,TRBJ2-7,TRBV29-1,TGCAGCGTTGAGATAGCCGAGACAGTGGGTCAGTACTTC,CSVEIAETVGQYF
NA,NA,TRBJ2-5,TRBV11-2,TGTGCCAGCAGCCCTCCTATGCTAAGGGAGACCCAGTACTTC,CASSPPMLRETQYF
NA,TRBD1,TRBJ1-2,TRBV19,TGTGCCAGTAGTATAGGACAGGGAATCGATGGCTACACCTTC,CASSIGQGIDGYTF
NA,NA,TRBJ2-1,TRBV21-1,TGTGCCAGCAGCATAGGGACAGTTCCCTCCTACAATGAGCAGTTCTTC,CASSIGTVPSYNEQFF
NA,TRBD1,TRBJ2-7,TRBV11-2,TGTGCCAGCAGCTTAGATGGGGACAGGGCCGACGAGCAGTACTTC,CASSLDGDRADEQYF
NA,NA,TRBJ2-5,TRBV2,TGTGCCAGCCGGGGAGACCAAGAGACCCAGTACTTC,CASRGDQETQYF
NA,NA,TRBJ1-5,TRBV19,TGTGCCAGTACCACGACCGGGGGCGGCAATCAGCCCCAGCATTTT,CASTTTGGGNQPQHF
NA,TRBD1,TRBJ2-7,TRBV5-6,TGTGCCAGCAGCACCCTCCGGGACAGGGTTATCCACGAGCAGTACTTC,CASSTLRDRVIHEQYF
NA,TRBD1,TRBJ1-5,TRBV6-5,TGTGCCAGCAGTTACGACAGGGATCAGCCCCAGCATTTT,CASSYDRDQPQHF
NA,NA,TRBJ1-1,TRBV9,TGTGCCAGCAGCGCCCACGGGAGTGGAACTGAAGCTTTCTTT,CASSAHGSGTEAFF
NA,NA,TRBJ1-2,TRBV18,TGTGCCAGCTCACCTCCTGGCGGGGTAAGGGATGGCTACACCTTC,CASSPPGGVRDGYTF
NA,NA,TRBJ2-3,TRBV12-3/TRBV12-4,TGTGCCAGCAGTTTAGGGGTCTCGACTACGCAGTATTTT,CASSLGVSTTQYF
NA,TRBD2,TRBJ2-7,TRBV5-1,TGCGCCAGCAGCGGCGGACTAGCGGGGGGCCGTTCCTACGAGCAGTACTTC,CASSGGLAGGRSYEQYF
few,NA,TRBJ1-1,TRBV30,TGTGCCTGGAGTGCCCTTCGGGGGCCGGCAGCTGAAGCTTTCTTT,CAWSALRGPAAEAFF
NA,NA,TRBJ1-6,TRBV5-1,TGCGCCAGCAGCGTCGACGATTCCTATAATTCACCCCTCCACTTT,CASSVDDSYNSPLHF
NA,TRBD1,TRBJ2-7,TRBV12-5,TGTGCTAGTGGTGTATGGGACAGCAGCTACGAGCAGTACTTC,CASGVWDSSYEQYF
NA,NA,TRBJ2-5,TRBV29-1,TGCAGCGTCCGAGGTGGAGAGACCCAGTACTTC,CSVRGGETQYF
NA,NA,TRBJ1-6,TRBV19,TGTGCCAGTAGCCTTCGTCGGGGAGCCTATAATTCACCCCTCCACTTT,CASSLRRGAYNSPLHF
NA,NA,TRBJ1-2,TRBV12-3/TRBV12-4,TGTGCCAGCAGTTTCTCAGGTCTATATGGCTACACCTTC,CASSFSGLYGYTF